The 30 T cell receptor delta chains given below trace back to one sample, sequenced in a study of gamma-delta T cells after stem cell transplantation. TCRdb processed the RT-PCR reads again with the CATT caller. The data contain under 1,400 delta-chain clones, approximately 20% of them singletons. Sequencing was performed on gamma-delta T cells. Receptors were obtained from a human donor. It is not recorded whose cells these are; they may come from a transplant donor.

About this clone: A single base is all that separates this from a far larger clone, so a read error is likely. Written as DNA, the CDR3 is TGTGCCTGTGACACCGACCTACTGGGGGATACTGAGGGCGAGGGTGTGGACCGACAGATGTTTTTC. Encoded protein: CACDTDLLGDTEGEGVDRQMFF. The chain couples TRDV2 to TRDJ3; 12 bases agree with TRDD3. CDR1 GEAIGNYY and CDR2 EKD come from the germline V gene. The CDR3 consists of 22 residues. V shed 0 bases, J shed 12 bases, and the junction held 23 bases outside the gene matches.

The chain combines TRDV2 with TRDJ3; TRDD3 matches 12 bases. Germline-derived CDR1 and CDR2 are GEAIGNYY and EKD. This CDR3 region has 22 residues. V was clipped by 0 bases and J by 20 bases; unmatched bases: 31. CDR3 DNA: TGTGCCTGTGACACCGTCCTACTGGGGGATACTGAGGGCGAGGGTGTGGACCGACCGCTGTTTTTC. It is translated as CACDTVLLGDTEGEGVDRPLFF.

As concerns this clone: The mismatch at residue 9 between this DNA's translation and the TCRdb protein of a much larger clone likely reflects a read error; the protein shown is translated from the DNA. V is TRDV2 and J is TRDJ1; 11 nucleotides align to TRDD3. V shed 3 bases and J 1 base; nucleotides not matched to a gene: 18. Looked up from germline, CDR1 is GEAIGNYY and CDR2 is EKD. This CDR3 has 20 residues. In nucleotides, the CDR3 is TGTGCCTGTGACTTGATGTCGGCGTGGCTGGGGGATACATCCACCGATAAACTCATCTTT. This encodes CACDLMSAWLGDTSTDKLIF.

This clone is classed as medium-sized. This may stem from a read error, because a much larger clone lies one nucleotide away. DNA of the CDR3: TGTGCCTGTGACTCCCTACTACTGGGGGATACGTCCGATAAACTCATCTTT. This gives the protein CACDSLLLGDTSDKLIF. This chain connects TRDV2 to TRDJ1, with TRDD3 identical over 13 bases. J was trimmed by 3 bases and V by 3 bases; bases with no gene match: 9. Germline-derived CDR1 and CDR2 are GEAIGNYY and EKD. The length of the CDR3 is 17 residues.

This clone ranks as medium-sized. The CDR3 reads CACDRWGTLPPYTDKLIF. In nucleotides, the CDR3 is TGTGCCTGTGACAGATGGGGGACTCTCCCGCCGTACACCGATAAACTCATCTTT. The chain carries TRDV2 and TRDJ1; 7 bases match TRDD3. Germline CDR1 GEAIGNYY, CDR2 EKD. J lost 0 bases, V lost 2 bases, and 14 bases had no gene match. The CDR3 spans 18 residues.

Remarks on this clone: This sequence is one base from a far larger clone and is likely a read error. The chain uses TRDV2 and TRDJ1; 11 nucleotides line up with TRDD3. V was clipped by 3 bases and J by 0 bases; unmatched bases: 29. Germline lookup yields CDR1 GEAIGNYY and CDR2 EKD. The CDR3 has 24 residues. The DNA of the CDR3 is TGTGCCTGTGACCATGTATCTGCACTTCCTATGTCGATGGGGGATACGCTGTACACCGATAAACTCATCTTT. Protein product: CACDHVSALPMSMGDTLYTDKLIF.

As regards this clone: TCRdb's protein for this DNA is that of a much larger clone and differs from the translation at residue 12, likely a read error; the protein shown is the DNA translation. CDR3: CACDTAGFPTGVYGDKLIF. CDR3 in DNA: TGTGCCTGTGACACGGCGGGCTTTCCTACTGGGGTTTATGGCGATAAACTCATCTTT. This rearrangement joins TRDV2 to TRDJ1; D tentatively fits TRDD2 or TRDD3 (7 bases each). In germline, CDR1 is GEAIGNYY, CDR2 EKD. V dropped 1 base and J dropped 4 bases, with 27 bases sitting between them. This CDR3 has 19 residues.

On this clone: With only one base between it and a far larger clone, this is likely a read error. At the DNA level, this CDR3 is encoded by other sequences in the same sample as well. The gene calls are TRDV2 and TRDJ1; D is ambiguous. Germline V gene lookup returns CDR1 GEAIGNYY and CDR2 EKD. The length of the CDR3 is 14 residues. Trimming cost V 0 bases and J 5 bases, with 12 bases left between them. For the CDR3, the DNA is TGTGCCTGTGACACCGTTGGGAAGACAGATAAACTCATCTTT. Translation: CACDTVGKTDKLIF.

This clone was seen a handful of times. Translating this DNA gives a protein that differs at residue 4 from the TCRdb one, which belongs to a much larger clone; a read error is likely, and the protein shown is this translation. This chain uses TRDV2 with TRDJ1; D is possibly TRDD3 (6 bases). CDR3 length equals 14 residues. CDR1 is GEAIGNYY, CDR2 EKD, per germline. As DNA, the CDR3 is TGTGCCTGTAACACTTGGGGGGACTCTGATAAACTCATCTTT. The encoded protein is CACNTWGDSDKLIF.

This clone rates as medium-sized. A much larger clone differs from this one at a single base, so this may be a read error. The same CDR3 also results from other DNA sequences found in this sample. The chain joins TRDV2 to TRDJ1; 11 nucleotides line up with TRDD3. The J segment lost 0 bases and the V segment lost 3 bases, leaving 20 bases of the junction unmatched. The V gene's germline CDR1 is GEAIGNYY and CDR2 EKD. CDR3 length: 21 amino acids. The DNA for the CDR3 is TGTGCCTGTGACGACATACTGGGGGATAGGCCCACGGGCCCGTACACCGATAAACTCATCTTT. Translation gives CACDDILGDRPTGPYTDKLIF.

On this clone itself: Given a far larger clone just one base away, this is likely a sequencing read error. V and J are TRDV2 and TRDJ1; TRDD3 is a possible D gene (6 bases). V was shortened by 4 bases and J by 0 bases, with 20 bases between the two germline ends. CDR3 length: 17 amino acids. Germline-derived CDR1 and CDR2 are GEAIGNYY and EKD. CDR3 sequence reads: CACEELGVQCNTDKLIF. The CDR3 DNA is TGTGCCTGTGAAGAGTTGGGGGTTCAGTGCAACACCGATAAACTCATCTTT.

This clone appeared a few times. A far larger clone is just one base off, so this is likely a read error. V gene TRDV2 combines with J gene TRDJ1, with 7 bases lining up with TRDD3. J was trimmed by 4 bases and V by 2 bases; bases with no gene match: 18. The CDR3 covers 18 residues. Germline values: CDR1 GEAIGNYY, CDR2 EKD. The CDR3: CACDRLSTGDLYIDKLIF. Written as DNA, the CDR3 is TGTGCCTGTGACAGACTTAGTACTGGGGACCTGTACATCGATAAACTCATCTTT.

Points on this clone: A read error is the likely source, as a far larger clone sits one nucleotide away. This sample also contains other DNA sequences that code for the same CDR3. The rearrangement links TRDV2 to TRDJ1; D remains unclear. The CDR3 is 14 residues long. V gave up 0 bases and J gave up 0 bases, with 7 bases separating them. Germline V CDR1 and CDR2: GEAIGNYY, EKD. The CDR3 loop is CACDTVTNTDKLIF. In nucleotides, the CDR3 is TGTGCCTGTGACACCGTAACCAACACCGATAAACTCATCTTT.

Regarding this clone: The TCRdb protein comes from a much larger clone and disagrees with this DNA's translation at residue 5, likely due to a read error; the protein given here is derived from the DNA. The gene calls are TRDV2 and TRDJ1; tentative D call: TRDD3 (5 bases). Germline V gene sequence: CDR1 GEAIGNYY, CDR2 EKD. The V gene lost 3 bases and the J gene lost 3 bases, with 13 bases spanning the gap. This CDR3 region has 14 residues. CDR3 DNA: TGTGCCTGTGACCCAATACTGGACGCCGATAAACTCATCTTT. It codes for CACDPILDADKLIF.

About this clone: The mismatch at residue 8 between this DNA's translation and the TCRdb protein of a much larger clone likely reflects a read error; the protein shown is translated from the DNA. The chain joins TRDV2 to TRDJ1; 7 bases line up with TRDD3. The CDR3 has 13 amino acids. Unmatched junction bases numbered 6, after V lost 3 bases and J lost 6 bases. The germline gives CDR1 GEAIGNYY, CDR2 EKD. The CDR3 DNA is TGTGCCTGTGACGGACTGGGGAAGAATAAACTCATCTTT. Translated: CACDGLGKNKLIF.

In the case of this clone: The amino acid sequence in TCRdb belongs to a much larger clone and departs from this DNA's translation at residue 16, likely a sequencing read error; the sequence shown is translated from the DNA. This sequence joins TRDV2 and TRDJ1, with 11 nucleotides matching TRDD3. This CDR3 comprises 20 residues. Per germline, CDR1 GEAIGNYY and CDR2 EKD. The CDR3 DNA follows: TGTGCCTGTGACTTGATGTCGGCGGGGCTGGGGGATACATCCACCGAGAAACTCATCTTT. Translating gives CACDLMSAGLGDTSTEKLIF.

Worth noting for this clone: Since a far larger clone is one base different, this is likely a read error. This sample also contains other DNA sequences that code for the same CDR3. The rearrangement uses TRDV2 and TRDJ1; 11 nucleotides line up with TRDD3. The germline V gene has CDR1 GEAIGNYY and CDR2 EKD. This CDR3 comprises 20 residues. The V gene end was trimmed by 3 bases and the J gene end by 1 base; junction bases not matched to a gene: 18. The CDR3 sequence: CACDLMSAGLGDTSTDKLIF. As DNA, the CDR3 is TGTGCCTGTGACTTGATGTCGGCGGGTCTGGGGGATACATCCACCGATAAACTCATCTTT.

In regard to this clone: The amino acid sequence in TCRdb belongs to a much larger clone and departs from this DNA's translation at residue 13, likely a sequencing read error; the sequence shown is translated from the DNA. The J gene is TRDJ1, the V gene TRDV2; 13 nucleotides match TRDD3. Per germline, CDR1 GEAIGNYY and CDR2 EKD. CDR3 length: 17 amino acids. As DNA, the CDR3 is TGTGCCTGTGACCCGGTACTGGGGGATACGGGAACCGAGAAACTCATCTTT. Protein sequence: CACDPVLGDTGTEKLIF.

This clone is judged large (0.1 to 1%). V gene TRDV2 combines with J gene TRDJ3; the D is unclear. CDR1 is GEAIGNYY, CDR2 EKD, per germline. The CDR3 is 17 amino acids. V lost 0 bases and J lost 0, with 8 bases in between. The CDR3 reads CACDTATSSWDTRQMFF. The DNA of the CDR3 is TGTGCCTGTGACACCGCAACGAGCTCCTGGGACACCCGACAGATGTTTTTC.

Of note for this clone: A single base is all that separates this from a far larger clone, so a read error is likely. The sample has other DNA sequences that encode this CDR3 too. The J gene is TRDJ2, the V gene TRDV2; 8 bases are a match to TRDD2. The CDR3 spans 21 residues. Unmatched junction bases numbered 20, after V lost 3 bases and J lost 0 bases. From germline, CDR1 is GEAIGNYY and CDR2 EKD. CDR3 sequence reads: CACDPASYSTGDTALTAQLFF. The CDR3 DNA follows: TGTGCCTGTGACCCTGCTTCCTACTCTACTGGTGATACCGCTTTGACAGCACAACTCTTCTTT.

About this clone: Translating this DNA gives a protein that differs at residue 12 from the TCRdb one, which belongs to a much larger clone; a read error is likely, and the protein shown is this translation. This CDR3 is also generated by other DNA sequences in the sample. The CDR3 is CACDLMYPITDNLIF. CDR3 in DNA: TGTGCCTGTGATCTCATGTACCCGATCACCGATAACCTCATCTTT. V is TRDV2 and J is TRDJ1; D call uncertain. Germline loops: CDR1 GEAIGNYY, CDR2 EKD. CDR3 length: 15 amino acids.

This clone was counted a few times. It is likely a read error: a sequence one base away is far more abundant. This CDR3 is also generated by other DNA sequences in the sample. The J gene is TRDJ1, the V gene TRDV2; D is undetermined. The ends were cut back, 0 bases at V and 1 base at J, with 20 bases in the middle. The CDR3 spans 18 residues. The germline CDR1 and CDR2 sequences are GEAIGNYY and EKD. CDR3 amino acids: CACDTAARTGRSTDKLIF. CDR3 bases: TGTGCCTGTGACACCGCGGCCCGTACCGGAAGGAGCACCGATAAACTCATCTTT.

This clone has just a few counts. TCRdb's protein, taken from a much larger clone, differs from this DNA's translation at residue 15, likely owing to a read error; the protein displayed comes from the DNA. The rearrangement links TRDV2 to TRDJ1; 11 nucleotides line up with TRDD3. V lost 3 bases, J lost 8 bases, and 25 bases stayed unmatched. The CDR3 has 20 amino acids. The V gene's germline CDR1 is GEAIGNYY and CDR2 EKD. The CDR3 sequence: CACDLMSAGLGDTSIDKLIF. CDR3 DNA: TGTGCCTGTGACTTGATGTCGGCGGGGCTGGGGGATACATCCATCGACAAACTCATCTTT.

This clone was seen a handful of times. A far more abundant clone sits one base away, making this likely a read error. The same CDR3 also results from other DNA sequences found in this sample. This chain links TRDV2 with TRDJ1, with TRDD3 matching 9 bases. Looked up from germline, CDR1 is GEAIGNYY and CDR2 is EKD. Losses at the gene ends were 5 bases for V and 0 bases for J; bases not matched to a gene: 9. This CDR3 contains 16 residues. CDR3 amino acids: CACVGLLGEDTDKLIF. In DNA form, the CDR3 reads TGTGCCTGTGTCGGCTTACTGGGGGAAGACACCGATAAACTCATCTTT.

With regard to this clone: This likely reflects a read error, since a far larger clone is one base away. Other DNA sequences in the sample encode the same CDR3. This chain uses TRDV2 with TRDJ1, with TRDD3 matching 8 bases. This CDR3 contains 20 residues. CDR1 and CDR2 (germline): GEAIGNYY, EKD. J gave up 1 base and V 3 bases, and 21 bases lay outside the gene matches. The CDR3 spells CACDLMSAGLGDTSTDKLIF. In nucleotides, the CDR3 is TGTGCCTGTGACTTGATGTCGGCGGGGCTAGGGGATACATCCACCGATAAACTCATCTTT.

This clone qualifies as medium-sized. The likely explanation is a read error, given a far larger clone one base away. The chain couples TRDV2 to TRDJ1; perhaps D is TRDD2 or TRDD3 (7 bases each). This CDR3 has 19 residues. CDR1 is GEAIGNYY, CDR2 EKD, per germline. CDR3 region: CARDTAGFPTGAYGDKLIF. The CDR3 DNA follows: TGTGCCCGTGACACGGCGGGCTTTCCTACTGGGGCTTATGGCGATAAACTCATCTTT.

This clone was counted a few times. The amino acid sequence in TCRdb belongs to a much larger clone and departs from this DNA's translation at residue 14, likely a sequencing read error; the sequence shown is translated from the DNA. The V call is TRDV2, the J call TRDJ1; D might be TRDD2 or TRDD3, each matching 7 bases. The CDR3 consists of 19 residues. The germline V gene encodes CDR1 GEAIGNYY and CDR2 EKD. V lost 1 base and J lost 4, with 27 bases in between. This CDR3 reads CACDTAGFPTGAYCDKLIF. The CDR3, as DNA: TGTGCCTGTGACACGGCGGGCTTTCCTACTGGGGCTTATTGCGATAAACTCATCTTT.

A remark on this clone: A read error likely explains this, since a far larger clone differs by one base. Other DNA sequences in this sample translate to the same CDR3. The genes are TRDV2 and TRDJ1, with D possibly matching TRDD3 (6 bases). CDR3 length: 15 amino acids. Germline V gene data show CDR1 as GEAIGNYY and CDR2 as EKD. V dropped 0 bases and J dropped 5 bases, with 15 bases sitting between them. In DNA form, the CDR3 reads TGTGCCTGTGACACCCTGGATGGGGGTCAAGATAAACTCATCTTT. Protein product: CACDTLDGGQDKLIF.

On this clone itself: TCRdb records a much larger clone's protein for this DNA, with a difference at residue 9 that likely arises from a read error; the protein given is the translation of the DNA. The V call is TRDV2, the J call TRDJ1; 7 positions agree with TRDD3. The CDR3 spans 19 residues. Germline V gene data show CDR1 as GEAIGNYY and CDR2 as EKD. Unmatched junction bases numbered 20, after V lost 1 base and J lost 4 bases. The CDR3 here is CACDTAGFHTGAYGDKLIF. In DNA, the CDR3 is TGTGCCTGTGACACGGCGGGCTTTCATACTGGGGCTTATGGCGATAAACTCATCTTT.

In the case of this clone: TCRdb's listed protein matches a much larger clone and diverges from this DNA's translation at residue 9, likely through a read error; the protein shown comes from the DNA. The V and J genes are TRDV2 and TRDJ1; the D is unclear. Between the trimmed V and J ends, which lost 0 bases and 3 bases, there was a span of 10 bases. The germline V gene encodes CDR1 GEAIGNYY and CDR2 EKD. This CDR3 spans 14 amino acids. Here the CDR3 DNA reads TGTGCCTGTGACACCGTAACAAACTCCGATAAACTCATCTTT. Its protein product is CACDTVTNSDKLIF.